The clone carrying this T cell receptor beta chain was seen at least ten times. Its antigen remains unidentified. Deletions cut 0 bases from V and 2 bases from J, with 8 bases between. This CDR3 contains 14 residues. CDR1 is DFQATT, CDR2 SNEGSKA, per germline (reference sequence). The data stem from a study of T cells after yellow fever vaccination. Looking at the study overall: Fractions low in cell number were prepared with SMART-Seq v4 Ultra Low Input. The study, taken as a whole, reports: A weaker but faster secondary response was observed, peaking on day 5 versus 15.

TCRdb passed the 5' RACE reads through MiXCR, listing each CDR3 protein once. The sample consists of about 240,000 distinct CDR3 sequences, 6.9% of them appearing once. The chain combines TRBV20-1 with TRBJ2-1; the D gene is possibly TRBD2 (6 bases). This sequence was found in a man aged 30 to 45 who received the YFV17D yellow fever vaccine. Source: CD4+ T cells sorted from PBMCs, taken 15 days after the yellow fever booster vaccination. The CDR3 DNA reads as TGCAGTGCTAGAGAGCGGGATACCTACAATGAGCAGTTCTTC. Its protein product is CSARERDTYNEQFF.